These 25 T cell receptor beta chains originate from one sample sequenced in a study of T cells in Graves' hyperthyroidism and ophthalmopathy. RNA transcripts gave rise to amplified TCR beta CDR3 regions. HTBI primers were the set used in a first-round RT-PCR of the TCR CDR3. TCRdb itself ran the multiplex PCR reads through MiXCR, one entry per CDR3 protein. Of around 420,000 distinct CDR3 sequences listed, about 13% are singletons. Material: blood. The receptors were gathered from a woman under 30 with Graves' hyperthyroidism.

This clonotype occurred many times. The CDR3 DNA reads TGTGCCTGGAGTTCAGGGACTAATTCACCCCTCCACTTT. Translating it yields CAWSSGTNSPLHF. The J gene is TRBJ1-6, the V gene TRBV30; a weak D match, TRBD1 (5 bases). Germline V lookup: CDR1 GTSNPN, CDR2 SVGIG (reference sequence). This CDR3 has 13 residues. The ends were cut back, 2 bases at V and 6 bases at J, with 8 bases in the middle.

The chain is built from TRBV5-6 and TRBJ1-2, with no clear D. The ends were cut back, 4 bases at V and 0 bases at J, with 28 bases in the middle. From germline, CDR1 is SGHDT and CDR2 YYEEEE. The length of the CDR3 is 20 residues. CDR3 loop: CASSPSLAGHSPHPNYGYTF. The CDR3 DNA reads TGTGCCAGCAGCCCCTCTCTGGCAGGCCATAGTCCCCACCCTAACTATGGCTACACCTTC.

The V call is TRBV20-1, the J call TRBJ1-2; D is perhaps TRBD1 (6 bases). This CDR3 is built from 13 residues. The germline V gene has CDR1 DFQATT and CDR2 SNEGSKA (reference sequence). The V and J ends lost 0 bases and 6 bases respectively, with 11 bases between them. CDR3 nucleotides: TGCAGTGCTAGAGATCAGCAGGGGCATGGCTACACCTTC. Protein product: CSARDQQGHGYTF.

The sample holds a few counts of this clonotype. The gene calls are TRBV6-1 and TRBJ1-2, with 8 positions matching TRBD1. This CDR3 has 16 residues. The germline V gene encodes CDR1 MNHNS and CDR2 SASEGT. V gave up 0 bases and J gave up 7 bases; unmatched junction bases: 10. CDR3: CASSEALRQGASGYTF. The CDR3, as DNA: TGTGCCAGCAGTGAAGCGCTTAGGCAGGGGGCGAGTGGCTACACCTTC.

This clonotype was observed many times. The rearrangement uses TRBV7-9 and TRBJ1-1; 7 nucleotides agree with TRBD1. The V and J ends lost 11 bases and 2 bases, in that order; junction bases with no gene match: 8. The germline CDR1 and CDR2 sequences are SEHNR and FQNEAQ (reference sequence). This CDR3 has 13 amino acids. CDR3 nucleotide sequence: TGTGCCTTAGAAGGGGGCAACAACACTGAAGCTTTCTTT. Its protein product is CALEGGNNTEAFF.

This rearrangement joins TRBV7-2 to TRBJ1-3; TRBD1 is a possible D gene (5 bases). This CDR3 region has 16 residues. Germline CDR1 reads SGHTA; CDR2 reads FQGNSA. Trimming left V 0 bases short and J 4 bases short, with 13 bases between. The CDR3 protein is CASSLAVQAWGNTIYF. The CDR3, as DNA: TGTGCCAGCAGCTTAGCGGTACAGGCTTGGGGAAACACCATATATTTT.

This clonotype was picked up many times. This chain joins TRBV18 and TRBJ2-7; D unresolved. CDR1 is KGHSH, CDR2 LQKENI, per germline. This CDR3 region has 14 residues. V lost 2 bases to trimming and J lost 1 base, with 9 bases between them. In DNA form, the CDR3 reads TGTGCCAGCTCACCAGACGGCAGGTCCTACGAGCAGTACTTC. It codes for CASSPDGRSYEQYF.

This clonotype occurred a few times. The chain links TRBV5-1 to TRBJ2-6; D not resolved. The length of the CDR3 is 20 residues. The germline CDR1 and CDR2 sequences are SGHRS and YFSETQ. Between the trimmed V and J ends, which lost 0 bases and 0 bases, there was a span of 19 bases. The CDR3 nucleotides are TGCGCCAGCAGCTTGGCCGGTTCGGGCCGAGTTTACTCTGGGGCCAACGTCCTGACTTTC. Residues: CASSLAGSGRVYSGANVLTF.

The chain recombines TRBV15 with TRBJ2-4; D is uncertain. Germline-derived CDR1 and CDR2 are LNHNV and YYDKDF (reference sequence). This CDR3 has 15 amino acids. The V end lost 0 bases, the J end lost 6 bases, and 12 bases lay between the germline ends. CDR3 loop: CATSRETGSLNIQYF. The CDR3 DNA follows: TGTGCCACCAGCAGAGAGACGGGCAGCCTAAACATTCAGTACTTC.

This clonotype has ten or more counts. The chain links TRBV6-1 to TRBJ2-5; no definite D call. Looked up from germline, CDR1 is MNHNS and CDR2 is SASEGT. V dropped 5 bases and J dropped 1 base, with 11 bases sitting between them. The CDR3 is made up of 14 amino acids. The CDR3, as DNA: TGTGCCAGCAGTTATTATGTCGGCCAAGAGACCCAGTACTTC. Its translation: CASSYYVGQETQYF.

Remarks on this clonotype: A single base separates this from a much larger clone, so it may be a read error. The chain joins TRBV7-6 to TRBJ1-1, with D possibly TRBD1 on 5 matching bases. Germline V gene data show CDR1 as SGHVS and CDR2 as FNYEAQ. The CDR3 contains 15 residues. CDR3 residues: CASSLAPAGNAEAFF. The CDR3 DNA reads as TGTGCCAGCAGCTTAGCCCCGGCAGGGAACGCTGAAGCTTTCTTT. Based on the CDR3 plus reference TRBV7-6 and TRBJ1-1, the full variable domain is GAGVSQSPRYKVTKRGQDVALRCDPISGHVSLYWYRQALGQGPEFLTYFNYEAQQDKSGLPNDRFSAERPEGSISTLTIQRTEQRDSAMYRCASSLAPAGNAEAFFGQGTRLTVV.

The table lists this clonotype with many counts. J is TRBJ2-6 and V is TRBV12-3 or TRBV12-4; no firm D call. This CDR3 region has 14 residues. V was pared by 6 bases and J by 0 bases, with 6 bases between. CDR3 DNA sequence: TGTGCCAGCAGCGAATACTCTGGGGCCAACGTCCTGACTTTC. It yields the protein CASSEYSGANVLTF.

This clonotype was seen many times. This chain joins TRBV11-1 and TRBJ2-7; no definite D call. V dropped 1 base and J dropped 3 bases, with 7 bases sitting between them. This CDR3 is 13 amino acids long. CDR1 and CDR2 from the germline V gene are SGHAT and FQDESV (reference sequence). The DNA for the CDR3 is TGTGCCAGCAGCTTAGGGCCCTACTACGAGCAGTACTTC. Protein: CASSLGPYYEQYF.

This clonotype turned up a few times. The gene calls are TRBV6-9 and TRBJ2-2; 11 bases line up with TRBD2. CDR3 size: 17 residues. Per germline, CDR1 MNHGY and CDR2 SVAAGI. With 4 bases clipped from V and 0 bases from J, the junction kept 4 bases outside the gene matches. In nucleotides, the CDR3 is TGTGCCAGCAGTTGGGGACTAGCGGCTTCGAACACCGGGGAGCTGTTTTTT. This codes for CASSWGLAASNTGELFF.

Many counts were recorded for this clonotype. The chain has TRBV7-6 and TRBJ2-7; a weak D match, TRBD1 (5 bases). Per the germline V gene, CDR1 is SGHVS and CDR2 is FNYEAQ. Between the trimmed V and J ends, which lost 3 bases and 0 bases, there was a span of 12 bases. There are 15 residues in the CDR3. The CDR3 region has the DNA TGTGCCAGCAGCTTGGGGCAGTCGAGCTCCTACGAGCAGTACTTC. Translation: CASSLGQSSSYEQYF.

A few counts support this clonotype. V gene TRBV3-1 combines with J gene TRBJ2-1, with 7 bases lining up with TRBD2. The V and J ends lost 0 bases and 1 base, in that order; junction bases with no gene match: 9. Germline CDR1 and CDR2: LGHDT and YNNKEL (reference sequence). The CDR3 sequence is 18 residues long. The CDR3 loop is CASSQDKALAESYNEQFF. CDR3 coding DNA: TGTGCCAGCAGCCAAGATAAGGCTCTAGCGGAATCCTACAATGAGCAGTTCTTC.

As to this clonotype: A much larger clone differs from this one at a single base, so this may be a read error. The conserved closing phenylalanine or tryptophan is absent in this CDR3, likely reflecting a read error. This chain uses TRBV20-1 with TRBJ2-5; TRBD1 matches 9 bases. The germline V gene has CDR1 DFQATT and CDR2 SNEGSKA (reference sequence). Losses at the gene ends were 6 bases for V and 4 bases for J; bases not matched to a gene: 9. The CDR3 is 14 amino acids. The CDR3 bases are TGCAGTGCGGACCGTCAGGACAGGGGAGAGACCCAGTACCTC. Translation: CSADRQDRGETQYL.

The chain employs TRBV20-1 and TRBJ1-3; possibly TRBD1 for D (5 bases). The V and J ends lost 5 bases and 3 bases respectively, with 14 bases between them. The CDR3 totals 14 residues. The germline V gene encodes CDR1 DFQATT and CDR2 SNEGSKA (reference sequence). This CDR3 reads CSAGPGLYGNTIYF. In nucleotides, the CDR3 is TGCAGTGCTGGACCGGGACTGTATGGAAACACCATATATTTT.

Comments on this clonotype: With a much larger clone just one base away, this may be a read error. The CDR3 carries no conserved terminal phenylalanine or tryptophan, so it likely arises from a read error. For the CDR3, the DNA is TGTGCCAGCAGTTTACCGGGGAGGTCTGCCTACGAGCAGTACTCC. It is translated as CASSLPGRSAYEQYS. J is TRBJ2-7 and V is TRBV27, with a tentative D call TRBD2 (6 bases). Germline V gives CDR1 MNHEY, CDR2 SMNVEV (reference sequence). Trimming took off 2 bases at V and 2 bases at J, with 13 bases between the two ends. CDR3 length: 15 residues.

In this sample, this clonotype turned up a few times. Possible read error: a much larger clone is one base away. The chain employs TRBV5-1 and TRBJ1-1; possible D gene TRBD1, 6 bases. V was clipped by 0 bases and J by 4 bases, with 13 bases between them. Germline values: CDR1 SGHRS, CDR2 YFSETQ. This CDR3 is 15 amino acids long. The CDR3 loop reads CASSLAGTTSTEAFF. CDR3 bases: TGCGCCAGCAGCTTGGCCGGGACAACGAGCACTGAAGCTTTCTTT. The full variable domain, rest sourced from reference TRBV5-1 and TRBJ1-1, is KAGVTQTPRYLIKTRGQQVTLSCSPISGHRSVSWYQQTPGQGLQFLFEYFSETQRNKGNFPGRFSGRQFSNSRSEMNVSTLELGDSALYLCASSLAGTTSTEAFFGQGTRLTVV.

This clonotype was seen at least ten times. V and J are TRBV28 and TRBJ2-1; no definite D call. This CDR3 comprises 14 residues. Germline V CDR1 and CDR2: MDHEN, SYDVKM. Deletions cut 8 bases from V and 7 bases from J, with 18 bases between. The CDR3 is CASLLSLSRNEQFF. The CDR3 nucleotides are TGTGCCAGCCTCCTCTCGCTATCTAGGAATGAGCAGTTCTTC.

The CDR3 nucleotides are TGCGCCAGCAGCCCGGGGGGGATGGCCAAAAACATTCAGTACTTC. Encoded protein: CASSPGGMAKNIQYF. The V call is TRBV5-1, the J call TRBJ2-4, with TRBD2 matching over 8 bases. This CDR3 contains 15 residues. The germline gives CDR1 SGHRS, CDR2 YFSETQ. V was clipped by 4 bases and J by 1 base; unmatched bases: 4.

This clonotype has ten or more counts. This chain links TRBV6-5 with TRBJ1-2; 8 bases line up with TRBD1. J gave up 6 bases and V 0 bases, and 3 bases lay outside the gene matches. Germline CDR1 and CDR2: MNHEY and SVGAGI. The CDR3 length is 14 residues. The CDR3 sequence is CASSYSDRADGYTF. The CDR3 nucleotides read TGTGCCAGCAGTTACTCGGACAGGGCCGATGGCTACACCTTC.

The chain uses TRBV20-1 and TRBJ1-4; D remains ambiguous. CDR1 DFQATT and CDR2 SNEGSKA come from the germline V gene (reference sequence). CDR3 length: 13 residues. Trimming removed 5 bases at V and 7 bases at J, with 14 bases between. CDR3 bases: TGCAGTGCTCTCGGGCAGGCCCCTGAAAAACTGTTTTTT. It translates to CSALGQAPEKLFF.

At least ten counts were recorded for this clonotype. The CDR3 reads CASRIGTGLVPQHF. In DNA form, the CDR3 reads TGTGCCAGCAGGATCGGGACAGGACTCGTGCCCCAGCATTTT. The V and J genes are TRBV6-1 and TRBJ1-5; 8 bases map to TRBD1. Germline V lookup: CDR1 MNHNS, CDR2 SASEGT. The CDR3 has 14 residues. The trim removed 6 bases at V and 9 bases at J, leaving 10 bases unmatched.